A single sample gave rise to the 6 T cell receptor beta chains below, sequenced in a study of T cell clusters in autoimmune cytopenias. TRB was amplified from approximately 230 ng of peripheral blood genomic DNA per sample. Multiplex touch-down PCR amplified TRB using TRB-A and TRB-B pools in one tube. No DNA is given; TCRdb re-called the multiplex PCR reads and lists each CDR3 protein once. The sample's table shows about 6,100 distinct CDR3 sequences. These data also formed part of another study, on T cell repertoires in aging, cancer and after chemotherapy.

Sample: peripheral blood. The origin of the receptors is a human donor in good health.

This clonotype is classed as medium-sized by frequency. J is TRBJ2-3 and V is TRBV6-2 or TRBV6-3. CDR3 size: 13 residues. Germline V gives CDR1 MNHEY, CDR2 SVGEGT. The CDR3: CASSSYTTDTQYF.

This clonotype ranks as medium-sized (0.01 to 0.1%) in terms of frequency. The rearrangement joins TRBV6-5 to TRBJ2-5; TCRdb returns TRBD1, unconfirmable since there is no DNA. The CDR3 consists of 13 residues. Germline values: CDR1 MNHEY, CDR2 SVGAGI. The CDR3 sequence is CASSRTGTETQYF.

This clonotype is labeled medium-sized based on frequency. The CDR3 here is CASSSLTGNFYGYTF. This chain connects TRBV27 to TRBJ1-2; TCRdb proposes TRBD1, but this gene call is untestable without DNA. Germline V gives CDR1 MNHEY, CDR2 SMNVEV (reference sequence). The CDR3 is 15 residues long.

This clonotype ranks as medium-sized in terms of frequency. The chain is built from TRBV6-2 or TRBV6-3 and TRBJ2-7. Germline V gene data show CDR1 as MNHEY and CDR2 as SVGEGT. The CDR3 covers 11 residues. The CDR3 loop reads CASSFYYEQYF.

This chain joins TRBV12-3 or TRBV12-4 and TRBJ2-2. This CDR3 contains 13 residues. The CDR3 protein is CASSLVGTGELFF.

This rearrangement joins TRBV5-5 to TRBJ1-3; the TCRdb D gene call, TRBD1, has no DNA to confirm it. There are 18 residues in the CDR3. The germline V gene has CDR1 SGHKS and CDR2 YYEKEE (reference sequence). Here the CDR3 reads CASSLVGQGTFSGNTIYF. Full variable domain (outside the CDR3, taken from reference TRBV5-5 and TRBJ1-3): DAGVTQSPTHLIKTRGQQVTLRCSPISGHKSVSWYQQVLGQGPQFIFQYYEKEERGRGNFPDRFSARQFPNYSSELNVNALLLGDSALYLCASSLVGQGTFSGNTIYFGEGSWLTVV.